This passage covers 29 T cell receptor beta chains from one sample sequenced in a study of breast tumors, draining lymph nodes, adjacent tissues. TCRdb itself ran the multiplex PCR reads through MiXCR, one entry per CDR3 protein. The sample holds 20,000 to 25,000 distinct CDR3 sequences; 45% to 65% are singletons and the top ten take 13% to 15%. The sample taken for sequencing was breast tumor tissue. The receptor set was obtained from a female donor with breast cancer. Some clones in this sample may be carry-over from other donors' samples.

The chain links TRBV19 to TRBJ1-1; possible D gene TRBD1, 6 bases. The V gene's germline CDR1 is LNHDA and CDR2 SQIVND (reference sequence). The CDR3 has 13 residues. Trimming removed 8 bases from V and 6 bases from J, with 16 bases in between. The CDR3 sequence: CASGRGARSEAFF. The CDR3 region has the DNA TGTGCCAGTGGCCGGGGGGCAAGGTCTGAAGCTTTCTTT.

This clonotype was counted at least ten times. V is TRBV6-6 and J is TRBJ2-2; D assignment may be TRBD1 or TRBD2 (6 bases each). The CDR3 consists of 15 residues. V was shortened by 7 bases and J by 1 base, with 13 bases between the two germline ends. Germline V gene lookup returns CDR1 MNHNY and CDR2 SVGAGI (reference sequence). The CDR3 DNA reads as TGTGCCAGCAAACCGGCGGGACAGAACACCGGGGAGCTGTTTTTT. Protein product: CASKPAGQNTGELFF.

This clonotype rates as medium-sized (0.01 to 0.1%). This rearrangement joins TRBV20-1 to TRBJ2-3; D uncertain. Trimming removed 6 bases at V and 1 base at J, with 14 bases between. The CDR3 length is 14 residues. Germline assignment: CDR1 DFQATT and CDR2 SNEGSKA (reference sequence). In DNA form, the CDR3 reads TGCAGTGCACGACTCCCGCCACGCACAGATACGCAGTATTTT. This sequence encodes CSARLPPRTDTQYF.

This clonotype was picked up many times. A much larger clone is a single base away; this may be a read error. This rearrangement joins TRBV9 to TRBJ1-6; weak D call: TRBD1 (5 bases). The CDR3 is 15 residues long. Germline V gene data show CDR1 as SGDLS and CDR2 as YYNGEE. The CDR3 sequence is CASSISTDYNSPPHF. The CDR3, as DNA: TGTGCCAGCAGCATTTCGACAGATTATAATTCACCCCCCCACTTT.

The CDR3 region is CASSEEVGGFF. CDR3 coding DNA: TGTGCCAGCAGTGAGGAGGTTGGGGGGTTCTTC. The chain joins TRBV2 to TRBJ2-1; perhaps D is TRBD1 or TRBD2 (5 bases each). The CDR3 runs to 11 residues. The V gene lost 3 bases and the J gene lost 15 bases, with 12 bases spanning the gap. The germline V gene has CDR1 SNHLY and CDR2 FYNNEI.

This clonotype was detected many times. The chain joins TRBV19 to TRBJ2-6; 9 bases line up with TRBD1. Germline V CDR1 and CDR2: LNHDA, SQIVND (reference sequence). The CDR3 has 16 residues. With 5 bases clipped from V and 2 bases from J, the junction kept 4 bases outside the gene matches. In DNA, the CDR3 is TGTGCCAGTAGTGACAGGGGGGGAACTGGGGCCAACGTCCTGACTTTC. Encoded protein: CASSDRGGTGANVLTF.

This clonotype is termed medium-sized. The genes are TRBV2 and TRBJ2-6, with D possibly TRBD2 on 5 matching bases. The CDR3 length is 15 residues. Trimming cost V 8 bases and J 0 bases, with 11 bases left between them. Germline CDR1 SNHLY, CDR2 FYNNEI. DNA of the CDR3: TGTGCCAGCGCGGGCAGCGCCTCTGGGGCCAACGTCCTGACTTTC. Amino acids: CASAGSASGANVLTF.

To note about this clonotype: A much larger clone lies a single base off, so this may be a read error. This likely comes from a read error, as the CDR3 has no conserved phenylalanine or tryptophan at its end. The chain is built from TRBV20-1 and TRBJ1-1; perhaps TRBD1 as D (5 bases). Trimming cost V 0 bases and J 2 bases, with 7 bases left between them. The germline gives CDR1 DFQATT, CDR2 SNEGSKA (reference sequence). This CDR3 has 13 residues. CDR3 bases: TGCAGTGCTAGAGATCGGGACAACACTGAAGCTTTCGTT. Translated, it gives CSARDRDNTEAFV.

The table lists this clonotype with many counts. The rearrangement uses TRBV12-3 or TRBV12-4 and TRBJ1-5; 10 bases align to TRBD1. The J segment lost 3 bases and the V segment lost 5 bases, leaving 4 bases of the junction unmatched. The CDR3 has 15 residues. In nucleotides, the CDR3 is TGTGCCAGCAGTCCGGGACAGGGGCTCAATCAGCCCCAGCATTTT. Protein product: CASSPGQGLNQPQHF.

The V call is TRBV7-9, the J call TRBJ1-5; D gene uncertain. The germline gives CDR1 SEHNR, CDR2 FQNEAQ (reference sequence). The CDR3 spans 14 residues. The germline V and J ends were trimmed by 1 base and 9 bases, with 13 bases remaining between them. CDR3 in DNA: TGTGCCAGCAGCTTAGAATCGACCACCTTGCCCCAGCATTTT. As protein: CASSLESTTLPQHF.

This clonotype was seen a few times. The V call is TRBV2, the J call TRBJ1-6; D is ambiguous. The CDR3 consists of 12 residues. Trimming pared 1 base from V and 10 bases from J, leaving 5 bases between. CDR1 SNHLY and CDR2 FYNNEI come from the germline V gene. CDR3 loop: CASSEDWSPLHF. Here the CDR3 DNA reads TGTGCCAGCAGTGAAGATTGGTCACCCCTCCACTTT.

This clonotype was seen repeatedly, ten times or more. A clone one base away is much larger, so this may be a read error. V and J are TRBV5-6 and TRBJ2-2, with 7 bases identical to TRBD2. V dropped 4 bases and J dropped 4; count of bases not matched to a gene: 4. Germline CDR1 SGHDT, CDR2 YYEEEE. This CDR3 has 14 residues. The CDR3 sequence: CASSIAGATGELFF. The CDR3 DNA follows: TGTGCCAGCAGCATTGCGGGAGCCACCGGGGAGCTGTTTTTT.

This clonotype occurred once. The J gene is TRBJ2-3, the V gene TRBV7-3; 13 nucleotides align to TRBD2. Germline V gene data show CDR1 as SGHTA and CDR2 as FQGTGA. V was clipped by 4 bases and J by 4 bases; unmatched bases: 5. The CDR3 is 16 amino acids. The CDR3 protein is CASSSGLAGRSDTQYF. The CDR3 nucleotides are TGTGCCAGCAGCTCGGGACTAGCGGGGAGGTCAGATACGCAGTATTTT.

This rearrangement joins TRBV10-3 to TRBJ2-7; D remains ambiguous. V lost 0 bases and J lost 4, with 10 bases in between. Germline V CDR1 and CDR2: ENHRY, SYGVKD. The CDR3 is 14 residues long. The CDR3, as DNA: TGTGCCATCAGTGAGTCTGGCCGCAAATACGAGCAGTACTTC. Amino acid sequence: CAISESGRKYEQYF.

This clonotype was seen repeatedly, ten times or more. The genes are TRBV20-1 and TRBJ2-5; 9 bases map to TRBD2. The CDR3 is 12 residues long. Germline V gives CDR1 DFQATT, CDR2 SNEGSKA (reference sequence). The CDR3 protein is CGVTSGQETQYF. CDR3 coding DNA: TGCGGAGTGACTAGCGGACAAGAGACCCAGTACTTC.

The chain links TRBV7-2 to TRBJ2-3, with 15 bases that match TRBD2. The germline CDR1 and CDR2 sequences are SGHTA and FQGNSA. Germline trimming cut 6 bases from V and 1 base from J; bases unmatched to any gene: 14. The CDR3 has 20 residues. The CDR3 DNA is TGTGCCAGCAGTCCTCTGGGGGGACTAGCGGGGGGCGGGGGCACAGATACGCAGTATTTT. Translation: CASSPLGGLAGGGGTDTQYF.

The chain couples TRBV11-2 to TRBJ1-2, with 7 positions matching TRBD1. V dropped 5 bases and J dropped 0; count of bases not matched to a gene: 6. The CDR3 totals 15 residues. Germline lookup yields CDR1 SGHAT and CDR2 FQNNGV. CDR3 region: CASSLAGQTNYGYTF. CDR3 bases: TGTGCCAGCAGCCTAGCGGGACAGACTAACTATGGCTACACCTTC.

The chain employs TRBV11-2 and TRBJ2-3; 14 bases fit TRBD2. After removal of 5 bases from V and 0 bases from J, the junction contained 7 bases not matched to a gene. CDR3 length equals 18 residues. CDR1 and CDR2 (germline): SGHAT, FQNNGV. The CDR3 DNA reads TGTGCCAGCAGCCCCACGGGACTAGCGGGGGACAGCACAGATACGCAGTATTTT. As protein: CASSPTGLAGDSTDTQYF.

This clonotype was detected many times. The V call is TRBV20-1, the J call TRBJ2-2, with 11 bases aligning to TRBD2. Germline CDR1 and CDR2: DFQATT and SNEGSKA (reference sequence). Trimming cost V 4 bases and J 5 bases; bases outside gene matches: 3. This CDR3 has 14 amino acids. CDR3 sequence (DNA): TGCAGTGCTAAGTGGACTAGCGGGACCGGGGAGCTGTTTTTT. Encoded protein: CSAKWTSGTGELFF.

The V gene is TRBV2, the J gene TRBJ2-2, with 7 bases identical to TRBD1. V dropped 8 bases and J dropped 1; count of bases not matched to a gene: 10. From germline, CDR1 is SNHLY and CDR2 FYNNEI. CDR3 length equals 16 residues. In DNA, the CDR3 is TGTGCCAGCCAAAGTGGGAGACAGGGGAACACCGGGGAGCTGTTTTTT. It encodes CASQSGRQGNTGELFF.

This clonotype was recorded many times. The chain joins TRBV6-5 to TRBJ2-1; D unclear. Germline assignment: CDR1 MNHEY and CDR2 SVGAGI. Trimming stripped 10 bases from V and 8 bases from J, with 18 bases between. CDR3 size: 13 residues. Here the CDR3 reads CATRRSARDEQFF. CDR3 DNA sequence: TGTGCCACCCGGCGTTCCGCCCGCGATGAGCAGTTCTTC.

This clonotype is medium-sized (0.01 to 0.1%) in the sample. This chain connects TRBV5-6 to TRBJ1-2; 8 bases are shared with TRBD1. V was pared by 9 bases and J by 3 bases, with 7 bases of the junction left unmatched. Germline V gene data show CDR1 as SGHDT and CDR2 as YYEEEE. This CDR3 has 13 amino acids. The CDR3 sequence: CATNPTGDYGYTF. The CDR3 region has the DNA TGTGCCACAAATCCGACAGGGGACTATGGCTACACCTTC.

The genes are TRBV12-3 or TRBV12-4 and TRBJ2-5; the match to TRBD1 covers 8 bases. With V trimmed by 6 bases and J by 2 bases, 8 bases remained unmatched. CDR3 length: 15 amino acids. The chain's CDR3 is CASRRQGTFQETQYF. CDR3 coding DNA: TGTGCCAGCAGGAGACAGGGGACATTTCAAGAGACCCAGTACTTC.

The chain uses TRBV2 and TRBJ1-6; tentatively, D is TRBD1 (6 bases). The germline gives CDR1 SNHLY, CDR2 FYNNEI. Trimming shortened V by 8 bases and J by 5 bases, and 10 bases separated the two germline ends. There are 13 residues in the CDR3. CDR3 sequence (DNA): TGTGCCAGCGATAGGACAGATAATTCACCCCTCCACTTT. Translated, it gives CASDRTDNSPLHF.

The chain uses TRBV2 and TRBJ2-7; 7 nucleotides align to TRBD1. The germline V gene has CDR1 SNHLY and CDR2 FYNNEI. Losses at the gene ends were 5 bases for V and 2 bases for J; bases not matched to a gene: 3. The CDR3 contains 13 residues. The CDR3 loop is CASSTQGAYEQYF. The CDR3 DNA is TGTGCCAGCAGTACCCAGGGGGCCTACGAGCAGTACTTC.

The chain couples TRBV2 to TRBJ1-4, with TRBD1 as a possible D gene (5 bases). Between the trimmed V and J ends, which lost 3 bases and 5 bases, there was a span of 16 bases. Germline V gene lookup returns CDR1 SNHLY and CDR2 FYNNEI. The CDR3 is 16 amino acids. The DNA for the CDR3 is TGTGCCAGCAGTGAGGGACGTGGTGTCGGAAATGAAAAACTGTTTTTT. Protein product: CASSEGRGVGNEKLFF.

This clonotype qualifies as medium-sized (0.01 to 0.1%). This rearrangement joins TRBV20-1 to TRBJ2-7; 8 bases are a match to TRBD2. The CDR3 has 15 residues. The trim removed 3 bases at V and 3 bases at J, leaving 10 bases unmatched. CDR1 is DFQATT and CDR2 is SNEGSKA in the germline V gene (reference sequence). CDR3 protein: CSARVSGSPNYEQYF. CDR3 coding DNA: TGCAGTGCTAGGGTAAGCGGGAGCCCCAACTACGAGCAGTACTTC.

This chain connects TRBV2 to TRBJ1-5, with 9 bases fitting TRBD1. This CDR3 is 18 amino acids long. With V trimmed by 4 bases and J by 0 bases, 10 bases remained unmatched. The germline V gene has CDR1 SNHLY and CDR2 FYNNEI. The CDR3, as DNA: TGTGCCAGCAGTGCACCGGGACAGGGAAGGGGTAGCAATCAGCCCCAGCATTTT. Its translation: CASSAPGQGRGSNQPQHF.

The chain links TRBV7-9 to TRBJ1-4; 8 bases fit TRBD1. From germline, CDR1 is SEHNR and CDR2 FQNEAQ (reference sequence). With V trimmed by 4 bases and J by 0 bases, 7 bases remained unmatched. The CDR3 consists of 17 residues. The CDR3 sequence: CASSSITGGATNEKLFF. The CDR3 nucleotides are TGTGCCAGCAGCTCGATTACAGGGGGGGCAACTAATGAAAAACTGTTTTTT.